The 15 T cell receptor beta chains reported below all come from one sample, sequenced in a study of glioma-infiltrating T cells. Amplification of TCR alpha and beta CDR3 regions from RNA used iRepertoire nested multiplex PCR. One entry per CDR3 protein, called by TCRdb with MiXCR from the multiplex PCR reads. This sample has 110,000 or so distinct CDR3 sequences, with 20% to 30% found just once. Source material: glioma tissue, nonneoplastic brain tissue, or PBMCs (not recorded which). The receptors stem from a human donor with low-grade glioma or glioblastoma, undergoing nonglioma brain surgery, or in good health (not recorded which).

The rearrangement links TRBV12-3 or TRBV12-4 to TRBJ2-5; 7 bases are a match to TRBD1. The CDR3 runs to 14 residues. The V and J ends lost 5 bases and 5 bases, in that order; junction bases with no gene match: 8. Here the CDR3 reads CASSPDRAWETQYF. The CDR3 nucleotides read TGTGCCAGCAGTCCCGACAGGGCCTGGGAGACCCAGTACTTC.

The sample holds many counts of this clonotype. The chain uses TRBV29-1 and TRBJ2-7; TRBD2 matches at 8 bases. CDR1 SQVTM and CDR2 ANQGSEA come from the germline V gene. J gave up 3 bases and V 8 bases, and 12 bases lay outside the gene matches. The CDR3 covers 14 residues. The CDR3 loop reads CSIGTTAGGYEQYF. In nucleotides, the CDR3 is TGCAGCATTGGCACAACGGCGGGGGGCTACGAGCAGTACTTC.

This clonotype was seen many times. This sequence joins TRBV4-1 and TRBJ2-1; no definite D call. Germline CDR1 MGHRA, CDR2 YSYEKL. Trimming removed 0 bases from V and 8 bases from J, with 14 bases in between. This CDR3 region has 15 residues. The chain's CDR3 is CASSQEEGVNDEQFF. Here the CDR3 DNA reads TGCGCCAGCAGCCAAGAGGAAGGCGTCAACGATGAGCAGTTCTTC.

Comments on this clonotype: One end of the junction varies from germline; a read error may be responsible. This rearrangement joins TRBV7-2 to TRBJ2-1; maybe TRBD1 (5 bases). CDR1 is SGHTA and CDR2 is FQGNSA in the germline V gene. CDR3 length: 14 amino acids. This CDR3 is CASILASRAYEQFF. CDR3 sequence (DNA): TGTGCCAGCATCTTAGCTTCCAGGGCCTACGAGCAGTTCTTC.

This clonotype has just a few counts. CDR3 nucleotide sequence: TGTGCCAGCAGTTCAGGGGGCCAGTTTAATGAGCAGTTCTTC. Its protein is CASSSGGQFNEQFF. The genes are TRBV27 and TRBJ2-1, with TRBD1 identical over 8 bases. The CDR3 covers 14 residues. Germline V gene lookup returns CDR1 MNHEY and CDR2 SMNVEV (reference sequence). The junction had 6 bases not matched to a gene; V was cut back by 4 bases and J by 7 bases.

The table lists this clonotype with a few counts. The chain uses TRBV12-3 or TRBV12-4 and TRBJ2-5; 7 bases fit TRBD2. V lost 5 bases and J lost 5; bases outside the gene matches: 5. This CDR3 comprises 13 residues. The chain's CDR3 is CASSVTSPETQYF. The CDR3 nucleotides read TGTGCCAGCAGTGTGACTAGCCCGGAGACCCAGTACTTC.

This clonotype was recorded at least ten times. V is TRBV2 and J is TRBJ2-1; unclear D gene. The CDR3 totals 11 residues. The germline CDR1 and CDR2 sequences are SNHLY and FYNNEI. Trimming removed 7 bases from V and 3 bases from J, with 4 bases in between. The CDR3 reads CASNYYNEQFF. In DNA form, the CDR3 reads TGTGCCAGCAATTACTACAATGAGCAGTTCTTC.

The rearrangement uses TRBV14 and TRBJ2-3; D possibly corresponds to TRBD2 (5 bases). CDR3 size: 16 residues. V lost 1 base and J 1 base, leaving 12 bases between the germline ends. Germline V gene data show CDR1 as SGHDN and CDR2 as FVKESK. CDR3 protein: CASSQVNGMGTDTQYF. DNA of the CDR3: TGTGCCAGCAGCCAAGTTAACGGGATGGGCACAGATACGCAGTATTTT.

The CDR3 region has the DNA TGTGCCAGCAGTCGTACAGAGGCGAAAAGGCACGAGCAGTACTTC. Protein: CASSRTEAKRHEQYF. The gene calls are TRBV13 and TRBJ2-7; D remains ambiguous. V lost 6 bases to trimming and J lost 5 bases, with 20 bases between them. The CDR3 spans 15 residues. Germline assignment: CDR1 PRHDT and CDR2 FYEKMQ (reference sequence).

The CDR3 sequence is CASSSVLGTGAGSGNTIYF. As DNA, the CDR3 is TGTGCCAGCAGTTCTGTCCTAGGAACAGGGGCCGGCTCTGGAAACACCATATATTTT. This chain links TRBV11-3 with TRBJ1-3; 7 nucleotides agree with TRBD1. The germline V gene encodes CDR1 SGHNT and CDR2 YENEEA. The CDR3 is 19 amino acids. V dropped 6 bases and J dropped 0; count of bases not matched to a gene: 17.

The chain has TRBV6-5 and TRBJ1-4; perhaps TRBD1 as D (5 bases). Germline values: CDR1 MNHEY, CDR2 SVGAGI. The CDR3 is 15 residues long. V was shortened by 6 bases and J by 4 bases, with 15 bases between the two germline ends. The CDR3 DNA follows: TGTGCCAGCAGCTTAGCCGGGACCTATAATGAAAAACTGTTTTTT. It encodes CASSLAGTYNEKLFF.

This clonotype was detected many times. The chain has TRBV14 and TRBJ2-1, with unresolved D. CDR3 size: 13 residues. Trimming left V 3 bases short and J 4 bases short, with 7 bases between. From germline, CDR1 is SGHDN and CDR2 FVKESK. The CDR3 here is CASSQGLYNEQFF. The DNA for the CDR3 is TGTGCCAGCAGCCAGGGCTTGTACAATGAGCAGTTCTTC.

The V and J genes are TRBV25-1 and TRBJ1-2; 7 bases map to TRBD1. Germline V gene sequence: CDR1 MGHDK, CDR2 SYGVNS. After removal of 8 bases from V and 11 bases from J, the junction contained 14 bases not matched to a gene. The CDR3 spans 13 residues. The CDR3 region is CASRAGTDYVYTF. The CDR3 DNA sequence: TGTGCCAGCCGTGCTGGGACAGACTATGTTTACACCTTC.

This clonotype was detected a few times. V is TRBV24-1 and J is TRBJ2-5, with 9 positions matching TRBD2. The CDR3 is 14 amino acids. The V and J ends lost 8 bases and 5 bases, in that order; junction bases with no gene match: 8. Germline CDR1 KGHDR, CDR2 SFDVKD. CDR3 amino acids: CATKAAGGTETQYF. CDR3 DNA: TGTGCCACCAAGGCGGCGGGAGGGACTGAGACCCAGTACTTC.

The table lists this clonotype with many counts. This chain joins TRBV7-8 and TRBJ1-4; D is perhaps TRBD1 (5 bases). Germline V CDR1 and CDR2: SGHVS, FQNEAQ. V lost 1 base and J 0 bases, leaving 9 bases between the germline ends. The CDR3 runs 16 residues. The CDR3 reads CASSLGQITTNEKLFF. CDR3 nucleotide sequence: TGTGCCAGCAGCTTAGGACAGATTACAACTAATGAAAAACTGTTTTTT.